The 2 T cell receptor beta chains listed next were all sequenced from one sample in a study of shared clonotypes between healthy human individuals. Using immunoSEQ multiplex PCR, the repertoire was profiled, and TCRdb retains in-frame clones only, with some absent. The repertoire holds 300,000 to 350,000 clones, with less than 75% as singletons. The specimen sequenced was memory CD4+ T cells sorted from blood. Subset noted: CD45RA-negative fraction. The receptors originated from a man aged 25-45 years in good health.

V usage is TRBV27 and J usage is TRBJ1-5; no clear D. Germline-derived CDR1 and CDR2 are MNHEY and SMNVEV (reference sequence). The V end was cut by 3 bases, the J end by 2 bases, with 8 bases between. The length of the CDR3 is 14 residues. The CDR3 protein is CASSFNGGNQPQHF. CDR3 in DNA: TGTGCCAGCAGTTTTAACGGGGGCAATCAGCCCCAGCATTTT.

The chain carries TRBV6-1 and TRBJ1-1; the D is unclear. Trimming took 9 bases from V and 6 from J, leaving 17 bases between them. Germline lookup yields CDR1 MNHNS and CDR2 SASEGT. The CDR3 runs to 13 residues. In nucleotides, the CDR3 is TGTGCCAGTAGGAACCTGGCCATCCCTGAAGCTTTCTTT. Protein sequence: CASRNLAIPEAFF.